The 13 T cell receptor beta chains below were found in one sample sequenced in a study of a mutant IDH1 vaccine in newly diagnosed glioma. Regarding time point: week 5, during vaccination. In every dose of vaccine, 300 ug of mutant IDH1 20-mer peptide was given alongside topical imiquimod. No antigen has been identified for these receptors. The assay was immunoSEQ multiplex PCR, and TCRdb's table has in-frame clones only and misses some. The data show around 25,000 clones, more than 65% seen once. The sequencing here drew on PBMCs, taken from a glioma patient whose treatment included an IDH1 peptide vaccine. The receptor source for this set is a man aged 35-49 years with glioma. Some clones in this sample may be carry-over from other donors' samples.

This clone was counted a few times. The genes are TRBV27 and TRBJ1-1; 10 bases map to TRBD1. The CDR3 has 12 residues. V was pared by 10 bases and J by 5 bases, with 4 bases of the junction left unmatched. In germline, CDR1 is MNHEY, CDR2 SMNVEV (reference sequence). CDR3 residues: CATRTGGTEAFF. Written as DNA, the CDR3 is TGTGCCACCCGGACAGGGGGGACTGAAGCTTTCTTT.

The chain has TRBV4-1 and TRBJ2-7; weak D call: TRBD1 (5 bases). The V and J ends lost 1 base and 3 bases respectively, with 16 bases between them. The CDR3 totals 16 residues. Germline assignment: CDR1 MGHRA and CDR2 YSYEKL. CDR3 sequence: CASSQVDSPINYEQYF. The CDR3 DNA is TGCGCCAGCAGCCAAGTCGACAGCCCCATAAACTACGAGCAGTACTTC.

The V and J genes are TRBV9 and TRBJ2-3, with 7 bases identical to TRBD1. CDR3 length: 16 residues. V dropped 0 bases and J dropped 2; count of bases not matched to a gene: 6. CDR1 and CDR2 (germline): SGDLS, YYNGEE. CDR3: CASSVGGQRPTDTQYF. For the CDR3, the DNA is TGTGCCAGCAGCGTAGGGGGACAGAGACCCACAGATACGCAGTATTTT.

V and J are TRBV11-2 and TRBJ1-1; a possible D gene is TRBD1 (5 bases). The length of the CDR3 is 16 residues. Trimming pared 5 bases from V and 6 bases from J, leaving 22 bases between. CDR1 and CDR2 (germline): SGHAT, FQNNGV. In DNA form, the CDR3 reads TGTGCCAGCAGCGCTTCTGGAGGACATCGTAGCGCTGAAGCTTTCTTT. The encoded protein is CASSASGGHRSAEAFF.

The chain couples TRBV18 to TRBJ1-2; tentative D call: TRBD1 (6 bases). Looked up from germline, CDR1 is KGHSH and CDR2 is LQKENI. The ends were cut back, 0 bases at V and 4 bases at J, with 12 bases in the middle. The CDR3 runs to 15 residues. This CDR3 reads CASSPPAGDGYGYTF. DNA for the CDR3: TGTGCCAGCTCACCACCGGCAGGGGACGGCTATGGCTACACCTTC.

V usage is TRBV18 and J usage is TRBJ1-2, with D unresolved. Trimming cost V 3 bases and J 1 base, with 12 bases left between them. Germline loops: CDR1 KGHSH, CDR2 LQKENI. The CDR3 length is 15 residues. The CDR3 DNA is TGTGCCAGCTCACCTGTATGGGATTTTAACTATGGCTACACCTTC. The encoded protein is CASSPVWDFNYGYTF.

The chain recombines TRBV6-1 with TRBJ2-7, with 7 bases matching TRBD2. The V gene's germline CDR1 is MNHNS and CDR2 SASEGT. The CDR3 has 14 residues. The trim removed 8 bases at V and 6 bases at J, leaving 13 bases unmatched. CDR3 sequence (DNA): TGTGCCAGCTTGAAAGATGGAGCGGGATCCGAGCAGTACTTC. Translating it yields CASLKDGAGSEQYF.

The chain couples TRBV4-1 to TRBJ1-4, with 7 bases that match TRBD1. CDR1 MGHRA and CDR2 YSYEKL come from the germline V gene. With 1 base clipped from V and 8 bases from J, the junction kept 1 base outside the gene matches. This CDR3 is built from 13 residues. The CDR3 spells CASSQVRGEKLFF. Here the CDR3 DNA reads TGCGCCAGCAGCCAAGTCAGGGGGGAAAAACTGTTTTTT.

V is TRBV11-2 and J is TRBJ2-6, with TRBD2 identical over 7 bases. The CDR3 is made up of 15 amino acids. Germline-derived CDR1 and CDR2 are SGHAT and FQNNGV. Trimming removed 4 bases from V and 3 bases from J; junction bases left unmatched: 3. The CDR3 coding sequence is TGTGCCAGCAGCTCCCGGGACTATGGGGCCAACGTCCTGACTTTC. Protein: CASSSRDYGANVLTF.

The count of this clone is one. The V and J genes are TRBV18 and TRBJ2-7; D not certain. Trimming stripped 0 bases from V and 6 bases from J, with 6 bases between. Germline V gene data show CDR1 as KGHSH and CDR2 as LQKENI. CDR3 length: 12 amino acids. The CDR3 sequence: CASSPPGLEQYF. CDR3 bases: TGTGCCAGCTCACCACCAGGGCTCGAGCAGTACTTC.

The gene calls are TRBV7-9 and TRBJ1-4, with D unresolved. Trimming stripped 5 bases from V and 7 bases from J, with 11 bases between. CDR3 size: 13 residues. Germline V lookup: CDR1 SEHNR, CDR2 FQNEAQ (reference sequence). Here the CDR3 reads CASSLGWGEKLFF. In nucleotides, the CDR3 is TGTGCCAGCAGCCTGGGGTGGGGTGAAAAACTGTTTTTT.

The chain recombines TRBV28 with TRBJ1-2; TRBD1 agrees at 8 bases. With V trimmed by 4 bases and J by 8 bases, 6 bases remained unmatched. This CDR3 has 13 amino acids. The germline V gene has CDR1 MDHEN and CDR2 SYDVKM. The CDR3 region is CASSSQGAGGYTF. The CDR3 DNA reads as TGTGCCAGCAGTTCCCAGGGGGCGGGGGGCTACACCTTC.

The chain couples TRBV30 to TRBJ1-1; maybe TRBD1 (5 bases). The CDR3 runs to 14 residues. Trimming took off 2 bases at V and 4 bases at J, with 14 bases between the two ends. Germline values: CDR1 GTSNPN, CDR2 SVGIG (reference sequence). The CDR3 region is CAWSQGARVTEAFF. CDR3 nucleotide sequence: TGTGCCTGGAGTCAAGGGGCCAGGGTCACTGAAGCTTTCTTT. Variable domain in full (rest from reference TRBV30 and TRBJ1-1): SQTIHQWPATLVQPVGSPLSLECTVEGTSNPNLYWYRQAAGRGLQLLFYSVGIGQISSEVPQNLSASRPQDRQFILSSKKLLLSDSGFYLCAWSQGARVTEAFFGQGTRLTVV.